These 18 T cell receptor beta chains share one sample of origin, sequenced in a study of human T cells and chemical hapten exposure. TCRdb re-analysed the RACE reads in MiXCR, keeping a single row per CDR3 protein. The sample lists approximately 86,000 distinct CDR3 sequences, approximately 10% occurring once. Time point noted: patch test 3, about 24 weeks after DPC sensitization. Treatment described: therapeutic diphenylcyclopropenone sensitization with weekly scalp DPC. The sample here was whole blood, taken in connection with sensitization to the hapten diphenylcyclopropenone (DPC). Receptors were obtained from a woman between 25 and 40 years old with alopecia areata. Some clones in this sample may be carry-over from other donors' samples.

This clonotype was recorded a few times. Here the CDR3 reads CASSEGQSSYNEQFF. CDR3 nucleotides: TGTGCCAGCAGTGAAGGCCAGAGCTCCTACAATGAGCAGTTCTTC. The chain joins TRBV2 to TRBJ2-1; D unclear. V shed 1 base and J shed 0 bases, with 7 bases lying between them. The CDR3 length is 15 residues. From germline, CDR1 is SNHLY and CDR2 FYNNEI.

This clonotype was counted a few times. The chain combines TRBV12-3 or TRBV12-4 with TRBJ1-1; D possibly corresponds to TRBD1 (5 bases). This CDR3 has 14 amino acids. V lost 6 bases, J lost 0 bases, and 11 bases lay in between. Here the CDR3 reads CASSPQGVNTEAFF. The CDR3, as DNA: TGTGCCAGCAGCCCCCAGGGAGTGAACACTGAAGCTTTCTTT.

This clonotype was detected a few times. V is TRBV6-5 and J is TRBJ2-1; D is unresolved. The CDR3 has 13 amino acids. CDR1 MNHEY and CDR2 SVGAGI come from the germline V gene. Between the trimmed V and J ends, which lost 1 base and 6 bases, there was a span of 7 bases. The CDR3, as DNA: TGTGCCAGCAGTTACTATACGGGCAATGAGCAGTTCTTC. Amino acids: CASSYYTGNEQFF.

At least ten counts were recorded for this clonotype. CDR3 in DNA: TGTGCCAGCAGGCTGGGACAGGGATCCTACGAGCAGTACGTC. Its protein is CASRLGQGSYEQYV. The rearrangement uses TRBV6-5 and TRBJ2-7, with 9 bases fitting TRBD1. In germline, CDR1 is MNHEY, CDR2 SVGAGI. There are 14 residues in the CDR3. V shed 6 bases, J shed 1 base, and the junction held 4 bases outside the gene matches.

In nucleotides, the CDR3 is TGCGCCAGCAGCTTGGGGCCGCCGCTGAAAAATGAGCAGTTCTTC. Translation gives CASSLGPPLKNEQFF. The V call is TRBV5-1, the J call TRBJ2-1; no definite D call. Trimming removed 0 bases at V and 7 bases at J, with 14 bases between. This CDR3 has 15 residues. From germline, CDR1 is SGHRS and CDR2 YFSETQ.

This clonotype was observed at least ten times. V gene TRBV27 combines with J gene TRBJ1-3, with TRBD1 matching 7 bases. The ends lost 5 bases at V and 2 bases at J; junction bases unmatched: 6. This CDR3 is built from 15 residues. The germline V gene encodes CDR1 MNHEY and CDR2 SMNVEV (reference sequence). The DNA for the CDR3 is TGTGCCAGCAGTCCCAGGGGGGTGGCTGGAAACACCATATATTTT. The encoded protein is CASSPRGVAGNTIYF.

This chain links TRBV7-9 with TRBJ2-1; 10 bases fit TRBD2. V lost 3 bases and J lost 0; bases outside the gene matches: 8. CDR1 SEHNR and CDR2 FQNEAQ come from the germline V gene (reference sequence). This CDR3 is 18 amino acids long. CDR3 residues: CASSFGTSVGGSYNEQFF. The CDR3 region has the DNA TGTGCCAGCAGCTTCGGGACTAGCGTGGGGGGCTCCTACAATGAGCAGTTCTTC. Variable domain in full (rest from reference TRBV7-9 and TRBJ2-1): DTGVSQNPRHKITKRGQNVTFRCDPISEHNRLYWYRQTLGQGPEFLTYFQNEAQLEKSRLLSDRFSAERPKGSFSTLEIQRTEQGDSAMYLCASSFGTSVGGSYNEQFFGPGTRLTVL.

This clonotype came up many times. This chain links TRBV29-1 with TRBJ2-7, with D unresolved. Germline V gene sequence: CDR1 SQVTM, CDR2 ANQGSEA. V was cut by 7 bases and J by 5 bases, with 18 bases left in between. The CDR3 loop spans 13 amino acids. This chain's CDR3 is CSAQRTGSNEQYV. The DNA of the CDR3 is TGCAGCGCCCAAAGGACCGGTTCGAACGAGCAGTACGTC.

Details on this clonotype: A much larger clone differs from this one at a single base, so this may be a read error. This chain connects TRBV7-3 to TRBJ2-1, with D perhaps matching TRBD1 or TRBD2 (5 bases each). CDR1 and CDR2 from the germline V gene are SGHTA and FQGTGA. The germline V and J ends were trimmed by 4 bases and 12 bases, with 16 bases remaining between them. The CDR3 is made up of 13 amino acids. Here the CDR3 reads CASSSTGADVQFF. As DNA, the CDR3 is TGTGCCAGCAGCTCCACCGGGGCGGATGTGCAGTTCTTC.

This clonotype has ten or more counts. This rearrangement joins TRBV6-5 to TRBJ1-2, with D possibly TRBD1 on 5 matching bases. Germline V gives CDR1 MNHEY, CDR2 SVGAGI. V dropped 2 bases and J dropped 5 bases, with 9 bases sitting between them. The CDR3 totals 13 residues. The CDR3 sequence is CASSYGAGYGYTF. CDR3 DNA: TGTGCCAGCAGTTACGGTGCAGGGTATGGCTACACCTTC.

This clonotype was observed a few times. This sequence joins TRBV7-3 and TRBJ2-1; D gene uncertain. V was cut by 3 bases and J by 0 bases, with 9 bases left in between. CDR3 length: 15 amino acids. Germline CDR1 and CDR2: SGHTA and FQGTGA. CDR3 region: CASSLTPSSYNEQFF. The CDR3 DNA sequence: TGTGCCAGCAGCTTGACGCCGAGCTCCTACAATGAGCAGTTCTTC.

This clonotype was counted only a few times. V usage is TRBV20-1 and J usage is TRBJ2-5, with D possibly TRBD2 on 6 matching bases. The germline V and J ends were trimmed by 6 bases and 4 bases, with 18 bases remaining between them. Germline V CDR1 and CDR2: DFQATT, SNEGSKA (reference sequence). This CDR3 comprises 14 residues. The CDR3 spells CSAYRFSEGETQYF. The CDR3, as DNA: TGCAGTGCCTACAGGTTTTCGGAGGGAGAGACCCAGTACTTC.

The genes are TRBV28 and TRBJ2-7, with TRBD2 as a possible D gene (5 bases). The V end lost 8 bases, the J end lost 4 bases, and 9 bases lay between the germline ends. Per germline, CDR1 MDHEN and CDR2 SYDVKM. The CDR3 spans 11 residues. In DNA form, the CDR3 reads TGTGCCAGCGGGAGCCAGTACGAGCAGTACGTC. Its translation is CASGSQYEQYV.

This clonotype was recorded at least ten times. The chain couples TRBV5-1 to TRBJ2-2; TRBD2 matches at 9 bases. The germline CDR1 and CDR2 sequences are SGHRS and YFSETQ. There are 17 residues in the CDR3. Trimming cost V 1 base and J 1 base; bases outside gene matches: 5. In nucleotides, the CDR3 is TGCGCCAGCAGCTTGCCCATAGCGGGAGAGAACACCGGGGAGCTGTTTTTT. The encoded protein is CASSLPIAGENTGELFF.

This clonotype showed up many times. Likely a read error: the CDR3 ends without its conserved phenylalanine or tryptophan. No DNA is shown, since the ends of the CDR3 on it are uncertain; the CDR3 is the one TCRdb lists. The chain is built from TRBV7-7 and TRBJ2-7. CDR1 and CDR2 from the germline V gene are SSHAT and FNYEAQ (reference sequence). The CDR3 has 12 amino acids, counting both end residues. The CDR3 region is CANIVQALRTRQ.

This clonotype has ten or more counts. The rearrangement links TRBV10-3 to TRBJ2-7; D is uncertain. The CDR3 is 11 residues long. V gave up 8 bases and J gave up 2 bases, with 7 bases separating them. Germline V CDR1 and CDR2: ENHRY, SYGVKD. CDR3 DNA: TGTGCCATCCGCGAGGCCTACGAGCAGTACTTC. It is translated as CAIREAYEQYF.

The chain recombines TRBV10-3 with TRBJ2-7, with 8 bases fitting TRBD1. Germline V lookup: CDR1 ENHRY, CDR2 SYGVKD. The CDR3 is 13 amino acids. V trimming: 6 bases; J trimming: 1 base; junction bases outside the gene matches: 2. The CDR3 sequence: CAIRTGESYEQYF. The CDR3 nucleotides are TGTGCCATCAGGACAGGGGAGTCCTACGAGCAGTACTTC.

This clonotype came up many times. The chain carries TRBV29-1 and TRBJ1-1, with TRBD1 identical over 9 bases. There are 12 residues in the CDR3. CDR1 SQVTM and CDR2 ANQGSEA come from the germline V gene. The J segment lost 5 bases and the V segment lost 7 bases, leaving 5 bases of the junction unmatched. CDR3 protein: CSAWTGETEAFF. CDR3 coding DNA: TGCAGCGCCTGGACAGGGGAGACTGAAGCTTTCTTT.